The present T cell receptor (beta chain) was sequenced within a study of T cell responses to AZD1222 COVID-19 vaccine (dated by TCRdb to the early 2020s). In terms of the full investigation: A total of 233 trial participants underwent TCR sequencing, of whom about 210 had received two doses of AZD1222 and 26 had received two doses of the MenACWY control vaccine. Trial participants were enrolled by age into subgroups of 18-55, 56-69 and 70-plus years, and around 150, 29 and 61 TCR-sequenced participants, respectively, were included in these subgroups. Study-wide conclusions, independent of this receptor: Most participants were white British and females outnumbered males, and the authors suggested that clonal diversity may have been underestimated. The whole spike protein was spanned by vaccine-associated CD4 TCRs, and dominant responses were seen in regions 160-218 and 743-854. Only a handful of AZD1222 recipients were SARS-CoV-2 seropositive at baseline, limiting conclusions about previously exposed vaccinees. Because no samples from the day 14 peak response were available, repertoires could be characterized only after the peak T cell response. The 56-69-year group was small, and its depth increase did not reach significance, likely because of low power. Reportedly, almost half of the unique spike-specific TCRs recognized epitopes lying outside the regions that are mutated in the B.1.351 and B.1.1.7 variants. Spike-specific TCR breadth and depth rose significantly after two AZD1222 doses compared with day 0 and with MenACWY recipients.

The CDR3 has 15 amino acids, counting the end cysteine and phenylalanine. The entry retains the CDR3 DNA only, 45 bases that are in frame from base 1. Sequences KGHSH (CDR1) and LQKENI (CDR2) are obtained from the germline V gene. V is cut by 4 bases and J by 0 bases, and the space between the germline ends is 9 bases. The CDR3 regions of human TCRbeta chains were subjected to immunosequencing. The source study handled its data this way. Repertoire TCRs were checked for matches against a reference library of SARS-CoV-2-specific TCRs that had been generated using the MIRA antigen-specificity platform. Breadth meant the fraction of unique TCRs that were SARS-CoV-2-associated, whereas depth meant the fraction of total T cells that were SARS-CoV-2-associated. Using the MIRA data, every spike-specific TCR was mapped to the spike region that the TCR reacted to and assigned to either a CD4 or a CD8 class. Log10-transformed breadth and depth values were compared by one-way ANOVA with Sidak's multiple comparisons tests. This is the immuneACCESS table as TCRdb keeps it, with only in-frame sequences that have V and J called. A part of the clones is gone; compared with another copy, unresolved V genes explain less than half, and the rest is unexplained. That table supplies the V and J calls and clone size; D and trimming were determined from the DNA. The sample contains some 98,000 clones, about 90% of them found a single time. In total, the top ten clones hold 16% of the sample.

In the paper's terms, the time point label means: about 28 days (+/-7) after the second vaccine dose. AZD1222 recipients whose second dose came at about 4 weeks and those whose second dose came at about 12 weeks were combined into one group, since spike-specific TCR depth and breadth did not differ between the two schedules. Vaccinee samples were obtained from the UK trials COV001 and COV002, which included a single-blind randomized controlled phase 2/3 trial of AZD1222 (ChAdOx1 nCoV-19) in healthy adults. For TCRbeta chain sequencing, PBMC samples from trial participants were taken at day 0 and at day 28 after the second dose. This clone was observed a single time. The antigen this receptor binds is unknown. Base qualities were left out, and no much larger clone turns up one base away.

The sequence was collected from an adult who received the AZD1222 COVID-19 vaccine. The sequence joins TRBV18 to TRBJ2-2; TRBD2 is a possible D gene, resting on 5 matching bases. The sequencing here drew on peripheral blood, taken 28 days after the second AZD1222 dose. The CDR3 region reads CASSRDYSNTGELFF. The DNA is TGTGCCAGCTCACGAGACTACTCGAACACCGGGGAGCTGTTTTTT.